This T cell receptor beta chain emerged from a study of T-cell reconstitution after alpha-beta-depleted transplantation in children. Whole-study findings and limits: The origin of alpha-beta T cells about two months after transplant was reportedly several hundred expanded graft clones.

Trimming took off 6 bases at V and 1 base at J, with 14 bases between the two ends. The CDR3 length is 15 residues. Per the germline V gene, CDR1 is SEHNR and CDR2 is FQNEAQ (reference sequence). This clonotype showed up just a few times. Its antigen is unidentified. Construction of the TCRbeta library involved unique molecular identifiers. MiXCR, applied by TCRdb to the PCR reads, yields one record per CDR3 protein. The table lists more than 500,000 distinct CDR3 sequences, 9.5% to 12% of them singletons, with about 15% in the top ten. The chain is built from TRBV7-9 and TRBJ2-3; D unresolved. Specimen: PBMCs, mostly from graft donor cells, collected 180 days after TCRalphabeta/CD19-depleted stem cell transplant. The sequence was collected from a female patient aged 2 to 10 who had a stem cell transplant for aplastic anemia, so the T cells may come from the graft donor. Written as DNA, the CDR3 is TGTGCCAGCAGGGGAAGGACCTTCGGCACAGATACGCAGTATTTT. This translates into CASRGRTFGTDTQYF.